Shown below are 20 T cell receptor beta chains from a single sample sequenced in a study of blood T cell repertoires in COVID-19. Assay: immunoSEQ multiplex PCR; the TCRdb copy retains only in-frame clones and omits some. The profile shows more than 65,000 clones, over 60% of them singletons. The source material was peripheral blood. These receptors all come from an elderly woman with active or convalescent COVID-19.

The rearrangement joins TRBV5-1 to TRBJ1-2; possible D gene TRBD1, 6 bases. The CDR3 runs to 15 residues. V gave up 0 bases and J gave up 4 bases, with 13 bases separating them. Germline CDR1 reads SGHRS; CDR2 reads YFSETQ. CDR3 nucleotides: TGCGCCAGCAGCTTGGACGGCAGGGGTAGCTATGGCTACACCTTC. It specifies CASSLDGRGSYGYTF.

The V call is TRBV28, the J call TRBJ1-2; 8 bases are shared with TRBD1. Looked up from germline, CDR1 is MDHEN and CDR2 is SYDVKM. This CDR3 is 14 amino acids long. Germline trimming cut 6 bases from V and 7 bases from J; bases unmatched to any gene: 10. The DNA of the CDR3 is TGTGCCAGCAGCCGTCCAGGGGGCCGTCCTGGCTACACCTTC. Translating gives CASSRPGGRPGYTF.

The CDR3 is CASSLVWTMDTQYF. The CDR3 DNA reads as TGTGCCAGCAGCTTAGTATGGACAATGGATACGCAGTATTTT. This chain joins TRBV7-2 and TRBJ2-3, with D tentatively TRBD1 (5 bases). This CDR3 is 14 amino acids long. V was trimmed by 1 base and J by 6 bases, leaving 11 bases between them. Germline loops: CDR1 SGHTA, CDR2 FQGNSA.

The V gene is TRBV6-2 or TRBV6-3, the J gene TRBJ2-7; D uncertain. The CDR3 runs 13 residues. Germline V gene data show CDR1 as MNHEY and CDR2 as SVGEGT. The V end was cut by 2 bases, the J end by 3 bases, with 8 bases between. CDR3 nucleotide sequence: TGTGCCAGCAGTTACGGGCTCCTCTACGAGCAGTACTTC. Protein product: CASSYGLLYEQYF.

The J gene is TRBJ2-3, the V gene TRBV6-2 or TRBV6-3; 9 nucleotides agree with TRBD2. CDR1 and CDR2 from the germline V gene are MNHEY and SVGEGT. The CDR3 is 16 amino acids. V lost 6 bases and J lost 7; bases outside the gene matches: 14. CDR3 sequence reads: CASSPYMRGGKNTQYF. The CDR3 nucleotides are TGTGCCAGCAGCCCCTATATGCGGGGGGGCAAGAATACGCAGTATTTT.

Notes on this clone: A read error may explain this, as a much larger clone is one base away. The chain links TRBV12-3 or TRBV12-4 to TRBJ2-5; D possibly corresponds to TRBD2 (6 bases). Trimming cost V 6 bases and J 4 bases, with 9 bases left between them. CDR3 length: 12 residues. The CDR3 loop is CASRAGGETQYF. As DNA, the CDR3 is TGTGCCAGCAGGGCCGGGGGAGAGACCCAGTACTTC.

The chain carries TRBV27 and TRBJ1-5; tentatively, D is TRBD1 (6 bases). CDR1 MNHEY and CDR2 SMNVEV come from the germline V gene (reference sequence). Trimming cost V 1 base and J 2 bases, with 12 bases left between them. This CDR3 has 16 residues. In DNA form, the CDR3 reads TGTGCCAGCAGTTTATTGCTCCCAGGGGGCAATCAGCCCCAGCATTTT. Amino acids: CASSLLLPGGNQPQHF.

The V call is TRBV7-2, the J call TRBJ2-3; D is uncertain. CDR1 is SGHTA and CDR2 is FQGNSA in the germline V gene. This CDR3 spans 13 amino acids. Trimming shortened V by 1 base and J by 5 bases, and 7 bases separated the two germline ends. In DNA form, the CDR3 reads TGTGCCAGCAGCTTAGTCACTGAAGATACGCAGTATTTT. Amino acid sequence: CASSLVTEDTQYF.

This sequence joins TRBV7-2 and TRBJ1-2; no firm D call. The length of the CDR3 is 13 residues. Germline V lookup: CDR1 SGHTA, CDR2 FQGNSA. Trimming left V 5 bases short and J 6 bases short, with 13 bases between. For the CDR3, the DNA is TGTGCCAGCAGCGCCGGGAGACTCGATGGCTACACCTTC. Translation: CASSAGRLDGYTF.

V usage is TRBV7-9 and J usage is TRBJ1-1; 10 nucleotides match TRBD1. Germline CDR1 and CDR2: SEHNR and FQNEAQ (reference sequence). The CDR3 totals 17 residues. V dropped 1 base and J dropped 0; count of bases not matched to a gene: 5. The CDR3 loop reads CASSLGGTGVMNTEAFF. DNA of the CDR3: TGTGCCAGCAGCTTAGGGGGGACAGGGGTAATGAACACTGAAGCTTTCTTT.

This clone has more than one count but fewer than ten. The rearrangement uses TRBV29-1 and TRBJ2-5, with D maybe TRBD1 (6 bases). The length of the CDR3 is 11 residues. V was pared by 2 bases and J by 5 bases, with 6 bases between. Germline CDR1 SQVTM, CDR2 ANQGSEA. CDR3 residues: CSVEQGETQYF. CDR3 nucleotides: TGCAGCGTTGAACAGGGGGAGACCCAGTACTTC. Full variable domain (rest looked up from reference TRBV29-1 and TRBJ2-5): SAVISQKPSRDICQRGTSLTIQCQVDSQVTMMFWYRQQPGQSLTLIATANQGSEATYESGFVIDKFPISRPNLTFSTLTVSNMSPEDSSIYLCSVEQGETQYFGPGTRLLVL.

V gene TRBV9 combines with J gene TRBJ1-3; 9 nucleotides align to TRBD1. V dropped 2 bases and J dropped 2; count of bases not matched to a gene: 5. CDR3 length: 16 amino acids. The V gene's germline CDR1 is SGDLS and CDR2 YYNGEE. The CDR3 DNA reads TGTGCCAGCAGCGTGGGGACAGGGCGGGCTGGAAACACCATATATTTT. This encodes CASSVGTGRAGNTIYF.

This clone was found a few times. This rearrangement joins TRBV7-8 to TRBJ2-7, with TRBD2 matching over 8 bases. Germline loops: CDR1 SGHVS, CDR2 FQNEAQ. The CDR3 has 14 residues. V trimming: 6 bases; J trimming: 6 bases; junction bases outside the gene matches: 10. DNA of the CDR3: TGTGCCAGCAGTTTGGGTCGGGGGGGCCGCGAGCAGTACTTC. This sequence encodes CASSLGRGGREQYF.

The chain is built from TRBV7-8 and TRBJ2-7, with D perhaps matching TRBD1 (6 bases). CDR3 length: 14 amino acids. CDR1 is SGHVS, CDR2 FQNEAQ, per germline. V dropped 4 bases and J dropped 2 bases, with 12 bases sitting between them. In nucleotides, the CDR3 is TGTGCCAGCAGCTACCGGGACAATGCCTACGAGCAGTACTTC. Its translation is CASSYRDNAYEQYF.

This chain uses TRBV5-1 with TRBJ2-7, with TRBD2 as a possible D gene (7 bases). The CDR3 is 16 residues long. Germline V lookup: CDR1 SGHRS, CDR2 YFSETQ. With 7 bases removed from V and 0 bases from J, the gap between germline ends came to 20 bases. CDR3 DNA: TGCGCCAGCCGGATCAAGGGGGGAGGGGACTCCTACGAGCAGTACTTC. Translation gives CASRIKGGGDSYEQYF.

CDR3 bases: TGTGCCTGGAGTTTGGCAGGGGTGGGGGAGACCCAGTACTTC. It translates to CAWSLAGVGETQYF. The J gene is TRBJ2-5, the V gene TRBV30; weak D call: TRBD1 (6 bases). The CDR3 has 14 amino acids. Germline V CDR1 and CDR2: GTSNPN, SVGIG (reference sequence). V gave up 2 bases and J gave up 5 bases, with 15 bases separating them.

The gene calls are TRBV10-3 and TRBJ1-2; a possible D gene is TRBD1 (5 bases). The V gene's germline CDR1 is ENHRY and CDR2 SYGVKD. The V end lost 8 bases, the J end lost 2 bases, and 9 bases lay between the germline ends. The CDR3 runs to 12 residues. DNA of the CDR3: TGTGCCATCCTTCGGGGGAACTATGGCTACACCTTC. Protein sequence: CAILRGNYGYTF.

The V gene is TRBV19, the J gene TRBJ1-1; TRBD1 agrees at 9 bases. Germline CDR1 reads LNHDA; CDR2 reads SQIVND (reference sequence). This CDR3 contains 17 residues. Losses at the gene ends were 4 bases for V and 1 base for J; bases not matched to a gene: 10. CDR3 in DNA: TGTGCCAGTAGTACCAAAAGGACAGGGGAGGCGAACACTGAAGCTTTCTTT. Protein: CASSTKRTGEANTEAFF.

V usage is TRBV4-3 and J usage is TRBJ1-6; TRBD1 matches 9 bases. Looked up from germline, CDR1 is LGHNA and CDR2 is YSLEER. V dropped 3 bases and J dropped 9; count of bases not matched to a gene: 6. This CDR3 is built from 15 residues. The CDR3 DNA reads TGCGCCAGCAGCCAGGACAGGGGTGAAAGTTCACCCCTCCACTTT. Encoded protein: CASSQDRGESSPLHF.

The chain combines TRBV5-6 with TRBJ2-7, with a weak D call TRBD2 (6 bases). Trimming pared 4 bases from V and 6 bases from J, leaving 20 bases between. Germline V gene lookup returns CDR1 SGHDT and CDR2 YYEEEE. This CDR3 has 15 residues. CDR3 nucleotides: TGTGCCAGCAGCCCGGCGGGTTTACTAGCCCCCGAGCAGTACTTC. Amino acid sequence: CASSPAGLLAPEQYF.